This T cell receptor (beta chain) was sequenced during a study of control samples from healthy donors and cancer patients. Trimming cost V 4 bases and J 8 bases, with 12 bases left between them. This CDR3 is built from 12 residues. From germline, CDR1 is SQVTM and CDR2 ANQGSEA. The repertoire was sequenced with immunoSEQ multiplex PCR; TCRdb's copy has only in-frame clones and lacks some. The sample lists about 180,000 clones, 90% occurring once. J is TRBJ2-4 and V is TRBV29-1; tentatively, D is TRBD2 (5 bases). The clonotype was recovered from a woman in her 50s in good health. Source material: blood. This chain's CDR3 is CSVAPGLDIQYF. The DNA of the CDR3 is TGCAGCGTTGCCCCGGGGTTGGACATTCAGTACTTC.